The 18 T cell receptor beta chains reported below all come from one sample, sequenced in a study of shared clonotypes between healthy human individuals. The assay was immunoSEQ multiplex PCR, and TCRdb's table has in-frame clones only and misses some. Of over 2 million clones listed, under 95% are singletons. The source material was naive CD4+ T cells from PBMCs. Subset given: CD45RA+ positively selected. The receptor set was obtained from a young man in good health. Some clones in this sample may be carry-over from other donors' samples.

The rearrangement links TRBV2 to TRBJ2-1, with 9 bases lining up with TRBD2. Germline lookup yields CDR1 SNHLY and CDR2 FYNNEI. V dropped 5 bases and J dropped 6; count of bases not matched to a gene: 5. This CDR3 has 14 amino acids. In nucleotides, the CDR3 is TGTGCCAGCAGTAGACTAGCGGTCGCCAATGAGCAGTTCTTC. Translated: CASSRLAVANEQFF.

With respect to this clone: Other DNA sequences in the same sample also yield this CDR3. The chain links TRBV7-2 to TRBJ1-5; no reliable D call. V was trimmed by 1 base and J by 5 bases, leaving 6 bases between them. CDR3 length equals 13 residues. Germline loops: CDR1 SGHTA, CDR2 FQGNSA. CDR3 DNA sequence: TGTGCCAGCAGCTTAGTACGGGATCAGCCCCAGCATTTT. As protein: CASSLVRDQPQHF.

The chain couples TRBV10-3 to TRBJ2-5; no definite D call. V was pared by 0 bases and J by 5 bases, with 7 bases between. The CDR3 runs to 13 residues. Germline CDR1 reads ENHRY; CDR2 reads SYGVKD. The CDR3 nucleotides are TGTGCCATCAGTGAGTCGTCGGCGGAGACCCAGTACTTC. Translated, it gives CAISESSAETQYF.

CDR3 protein: CASSISLGADGYTF. The CDR3 region has the DNA TGTGCCAGCAGCATCTCCTTGGGGGCAGATGGCTACACCTTC. The chain employs TRBV7-9 and TRBJ1-2, with a tentative D call TRBD1 (6 bases). CDR3 length: 14 amino acids. The V gene lost 5 bases and the J gene lost 6 bases, with 16 bases spanning the gap. Germline lookup yields CDR1 SEHNR and CDR2 FQNEAQ (reference sequence).

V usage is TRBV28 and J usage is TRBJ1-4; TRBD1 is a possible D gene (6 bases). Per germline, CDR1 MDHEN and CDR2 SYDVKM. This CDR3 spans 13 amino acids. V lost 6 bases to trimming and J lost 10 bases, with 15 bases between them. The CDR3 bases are TGTGCCAGCAGGATTCAGTTACAGGGAAAACTGTTTTTT. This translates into CASRIQLQGKLFF.

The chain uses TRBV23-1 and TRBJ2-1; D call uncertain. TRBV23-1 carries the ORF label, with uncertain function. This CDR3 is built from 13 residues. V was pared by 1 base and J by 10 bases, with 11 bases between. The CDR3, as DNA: TGCGCCAGCAGTCAATTTGAACACTTGGAGCAGTTCTTC. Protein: CASSQFEHLEQFF.

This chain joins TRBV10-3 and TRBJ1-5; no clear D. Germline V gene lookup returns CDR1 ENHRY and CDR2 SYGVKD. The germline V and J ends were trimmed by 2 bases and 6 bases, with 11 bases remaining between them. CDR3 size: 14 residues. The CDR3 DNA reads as TGTGCCATCAGTGAGGTTACTATGGCTCAGCCCCAGCATTTT. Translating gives CAISEVTMAQPQHF.

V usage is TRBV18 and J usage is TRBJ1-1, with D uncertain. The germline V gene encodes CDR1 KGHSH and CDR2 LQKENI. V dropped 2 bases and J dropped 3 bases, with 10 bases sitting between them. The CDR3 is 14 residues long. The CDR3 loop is CASSPRLDYTEAFF. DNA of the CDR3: TGTGCCAGCTCACCAAGGTTGGACTACACTGAAGCTTTCTTT.

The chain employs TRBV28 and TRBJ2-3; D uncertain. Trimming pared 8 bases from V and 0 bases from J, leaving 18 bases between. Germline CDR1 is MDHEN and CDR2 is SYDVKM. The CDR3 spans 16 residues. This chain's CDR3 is CASDLALGSSTDTQYF. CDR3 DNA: TGTGCCAGCGACCTCGCTTTGGGGTCTAGCACAGATACGCAGTATTTT.

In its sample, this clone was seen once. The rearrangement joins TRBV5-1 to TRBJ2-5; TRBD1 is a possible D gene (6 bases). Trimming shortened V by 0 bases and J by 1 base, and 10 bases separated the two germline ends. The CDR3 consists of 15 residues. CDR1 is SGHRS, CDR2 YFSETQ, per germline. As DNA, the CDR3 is TGCGCCAGCAGCTTGGCCGACAGGAGCCAAGAGACCCAGTACTTC. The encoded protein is CASSLADRSQETQYF.

The CDR3 coding sequence is TGTGCCAGCAGTCCTACGGGACTAGTATCTGATGAGCAGTTCTTC. It codes for CASSPTGLVSDEQFF. This rearrangement joins TRBV27 to TRBJ2-1; 8 bases match TRBD2. CDR1 MNHEY and CDR2 SMNVEV come from the germline V gene (reference sequence). The CDR3 sequence is 15 residues long. V dropped 5 bases and J dropped 8; count of bases not matched to a gene: 11.

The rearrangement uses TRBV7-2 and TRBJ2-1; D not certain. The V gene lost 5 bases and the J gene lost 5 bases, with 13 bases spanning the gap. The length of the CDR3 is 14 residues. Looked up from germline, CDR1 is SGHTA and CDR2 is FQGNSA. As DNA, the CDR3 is TGTGCCAGCAGCCCAGAGTACCCACACAATGAGCAGTTCTTC. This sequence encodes CASSPEYPHNEQFF.

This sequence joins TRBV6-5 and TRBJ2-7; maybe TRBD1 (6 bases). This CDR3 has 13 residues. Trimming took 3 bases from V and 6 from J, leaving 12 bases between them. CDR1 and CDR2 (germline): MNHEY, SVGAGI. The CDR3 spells CASSYTSGVEQYF. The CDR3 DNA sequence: TGTGCCAGCAGTTATACCTCAGGGGTCGAGCAGTACTTC.

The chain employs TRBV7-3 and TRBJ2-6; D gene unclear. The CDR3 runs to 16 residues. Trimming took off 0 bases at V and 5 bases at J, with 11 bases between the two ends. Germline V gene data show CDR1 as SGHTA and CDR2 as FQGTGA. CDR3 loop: CASSLTSGARANVLTF. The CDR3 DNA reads TGTGCCAGCAGCTTAACGTCCGGTGCCAGGGCCAACGTCCTGACTTTC.

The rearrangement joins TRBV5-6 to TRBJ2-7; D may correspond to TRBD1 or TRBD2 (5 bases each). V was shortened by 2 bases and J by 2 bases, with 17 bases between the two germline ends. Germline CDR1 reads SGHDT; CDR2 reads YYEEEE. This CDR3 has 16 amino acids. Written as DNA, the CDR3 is TGTGCCAGCAGCTTAATCGCAGGGAGTAAAGCCTACGAGCAGTACTTC. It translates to CASSLIAGSKAYEQYF. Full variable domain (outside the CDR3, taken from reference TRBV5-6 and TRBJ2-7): DAGVTQSPTHLIKTRGQQVTLRCSPKSGHDTVSWYQQALGQGPQFIFQYYEEEERQRGNFPDRFSGHQFPNYSSELNVNALLLGDSALYLCASSLIAGSKAYEQYFGPGTRLTVT.

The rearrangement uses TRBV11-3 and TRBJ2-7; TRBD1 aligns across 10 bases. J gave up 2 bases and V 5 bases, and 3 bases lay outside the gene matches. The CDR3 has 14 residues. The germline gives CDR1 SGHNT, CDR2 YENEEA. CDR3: CASSRDRGPYEQYF. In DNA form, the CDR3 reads TGTGCCAGCAGCCGGGACAGGGGTCCCTACGAGCAGTACTTC.

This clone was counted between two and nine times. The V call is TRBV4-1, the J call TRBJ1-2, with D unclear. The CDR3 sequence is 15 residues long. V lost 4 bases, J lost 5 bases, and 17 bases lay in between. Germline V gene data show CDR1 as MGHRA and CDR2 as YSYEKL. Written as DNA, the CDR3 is TGCGCCAGCAGCCCGGGAGAAGTTAGCAGGTATGGCTACACCTTC. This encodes CASSPGEVSRYGYTF.

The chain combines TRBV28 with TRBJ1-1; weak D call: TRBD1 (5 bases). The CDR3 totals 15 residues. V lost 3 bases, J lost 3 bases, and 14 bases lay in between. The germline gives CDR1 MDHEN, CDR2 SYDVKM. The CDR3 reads CASSFSGGGDTEAFF. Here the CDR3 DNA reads TGTGCCAGCAGTTTTAGTGGTGGAGGGGACACTGAAGCTTTCTTT.